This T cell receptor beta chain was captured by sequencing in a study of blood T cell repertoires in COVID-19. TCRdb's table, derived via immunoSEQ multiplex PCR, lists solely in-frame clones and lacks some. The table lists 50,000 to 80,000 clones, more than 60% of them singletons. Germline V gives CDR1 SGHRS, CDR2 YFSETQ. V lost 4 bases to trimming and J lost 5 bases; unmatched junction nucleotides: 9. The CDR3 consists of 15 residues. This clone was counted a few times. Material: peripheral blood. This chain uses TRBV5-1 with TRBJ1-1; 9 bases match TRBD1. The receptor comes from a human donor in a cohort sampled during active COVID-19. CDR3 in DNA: TGCGCCAGCAGCGGGGGACAGGGTCCACATACTGAAGCTTTCTTT. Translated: CASSGGQGPHTEAFF.